The clone carrying this T cell receptor beta chain has more than one count but fewer than ten. The entry originates in a study of blood T cell repertoires in COVID-19. In the study overall: T cells, B-cell-depleted T cells, or PBMCs provided the cDNA or gDNA that served as material.

V shed 4 bases, J shed 3 bases, and the junction held 6 bases outside the gene matches. The germline V gene has CDR1 SGHRS and CDR2 YFSETQ. The CDR3 totals 14 residues. Measured with immunoSEQ multiplex PCR; TCRdb has only the in-frame clones, and not every one. Of roughly 300,000 clones listed, over 75% are singletons. The chain links TRBV5-1 to TRBJ1-1, with 7 bases fitting TRBD1. Sequencing was performed on peripheral blood. The source of this sequence is a man younger than 35 with active or convalescent COVID-19. The CDR3 bases are TGCGCCAGCAGCATACAGGGGCAGGACACTGAAGCTTTCTTT. Protein product: CASSIQGQDTEAFF.